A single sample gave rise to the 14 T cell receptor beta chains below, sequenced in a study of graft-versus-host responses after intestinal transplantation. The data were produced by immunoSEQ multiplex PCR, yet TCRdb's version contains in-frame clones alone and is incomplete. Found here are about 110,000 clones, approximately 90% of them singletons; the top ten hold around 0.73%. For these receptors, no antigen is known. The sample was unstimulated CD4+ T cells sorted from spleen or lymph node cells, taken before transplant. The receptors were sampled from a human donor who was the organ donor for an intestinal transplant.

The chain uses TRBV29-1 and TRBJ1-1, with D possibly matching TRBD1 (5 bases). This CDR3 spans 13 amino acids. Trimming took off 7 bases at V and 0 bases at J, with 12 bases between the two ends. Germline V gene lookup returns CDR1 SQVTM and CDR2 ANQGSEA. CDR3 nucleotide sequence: TGCAGCGCCATTCAGGGTGTGAACACTGAAGCTTTCTTT. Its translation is CSAIQGVNTEAFF.

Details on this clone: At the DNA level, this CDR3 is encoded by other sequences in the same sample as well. CDR3 sequence reads: CASSLRTGTSTDTQYF. DNA for the CDR3: TGTGCCAGCAGCCTACGGACAGGGACTAGCACAGATACGCAGTATTTT. The rearrangement joins TRBV5-6 to TRBJ2-3; 8 positions agree with TRBD1. The V gene end was trimmed by 4 bases and the J gene end by 0 bases; junction bases not matched to a gene: 7. This CDR3 has 16 residues. CDR1 and CDR2 from the germline V gene are SGHDT and YYEEEE. Using reference TRBV5-6 and TRBJ2-3 for the parts outside the CDR3, the full variable domain is DAGVTQSPTHLIKTRGQQVTLRCSPKSGHDTVSWYQQALGQGPQFIFQYYEEEERQRGNFPDRFSGHQFPNYSSELNVNALLLGDSALYLCASSLRTGTSTDTQYFGPGTRLTVL.

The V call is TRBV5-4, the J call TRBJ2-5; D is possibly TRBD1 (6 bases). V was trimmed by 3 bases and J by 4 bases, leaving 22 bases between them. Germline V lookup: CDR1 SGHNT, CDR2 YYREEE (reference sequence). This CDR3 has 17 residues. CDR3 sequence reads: CASSSPTGTPEGETQYF. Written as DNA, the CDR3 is TGTGCCAGCAGCTCCCCCACCGGGACACCCGAGGGAGAGACCCAGTACTTC. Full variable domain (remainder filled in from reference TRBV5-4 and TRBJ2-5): ETGVTQSPTHLIKTRGQQVTLRCSSQSGHNTVSWYQQALGQGPQFIFQYYREEENGRGNFPPRFSGLQFPNYSSELNVNALELDDSALYLCASSSPTGTPEGETQYFGPGTRLLVL.

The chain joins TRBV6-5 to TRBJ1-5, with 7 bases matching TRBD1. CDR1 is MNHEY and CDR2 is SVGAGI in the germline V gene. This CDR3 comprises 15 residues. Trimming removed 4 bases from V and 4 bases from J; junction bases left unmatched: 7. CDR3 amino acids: CASSSGPGQNQPQHF. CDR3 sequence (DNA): TGTGCCAGCAGTTCCGGACCGGGACAGAATCAGCCCCAGCATTTT.

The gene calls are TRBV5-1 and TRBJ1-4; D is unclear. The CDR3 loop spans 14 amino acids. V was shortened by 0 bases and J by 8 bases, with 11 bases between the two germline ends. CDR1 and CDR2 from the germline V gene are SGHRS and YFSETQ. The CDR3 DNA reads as TGCGCCAGCAGCTTGGCCCCGGGTATCGAAAAACTGTTTTTT. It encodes CASSLAPGIEKLFF.

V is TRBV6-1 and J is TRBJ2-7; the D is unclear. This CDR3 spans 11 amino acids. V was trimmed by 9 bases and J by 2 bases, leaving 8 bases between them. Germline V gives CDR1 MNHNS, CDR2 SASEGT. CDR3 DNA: TGTGCCAGTGGCAGAACCTACGAGCAGTACTTC. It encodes CASGRTYEQYF.

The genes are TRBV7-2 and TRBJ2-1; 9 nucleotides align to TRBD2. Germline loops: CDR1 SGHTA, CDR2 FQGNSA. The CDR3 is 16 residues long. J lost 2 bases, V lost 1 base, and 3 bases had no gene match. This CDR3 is CASSLDSGGTYNEQFF. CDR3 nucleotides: TGTGCCAGCAGCTTAGATAGCGGGGGCACCTACAATGAGCAGTTCTTC.

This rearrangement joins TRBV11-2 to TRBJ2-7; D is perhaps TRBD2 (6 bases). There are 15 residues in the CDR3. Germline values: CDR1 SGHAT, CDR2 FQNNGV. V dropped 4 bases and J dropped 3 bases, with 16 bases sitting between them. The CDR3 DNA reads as TGTGCCAGCAGCTCACCCGGGACGGGGGTCTACGAGCAGTACTTC. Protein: CASSSPGTGVYEQYF.

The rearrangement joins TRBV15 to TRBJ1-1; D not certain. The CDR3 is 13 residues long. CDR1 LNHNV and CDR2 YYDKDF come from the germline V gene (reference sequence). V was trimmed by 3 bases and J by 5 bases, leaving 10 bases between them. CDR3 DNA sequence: TGTGCCACCAGCAGGTTGTCAAGGACTGAAGCTTTCTTT. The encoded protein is CATSRLSRTEAFF.

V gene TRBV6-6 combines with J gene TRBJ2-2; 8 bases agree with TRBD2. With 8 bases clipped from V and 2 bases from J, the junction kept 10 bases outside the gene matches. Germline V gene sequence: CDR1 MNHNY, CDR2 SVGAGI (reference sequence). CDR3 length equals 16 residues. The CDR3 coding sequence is TGTGCCAGCCGGGAGGGGAGAATTATAAACACCGGGGAGCTGTTTTTT. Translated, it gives CASREGRIINTGELFF.

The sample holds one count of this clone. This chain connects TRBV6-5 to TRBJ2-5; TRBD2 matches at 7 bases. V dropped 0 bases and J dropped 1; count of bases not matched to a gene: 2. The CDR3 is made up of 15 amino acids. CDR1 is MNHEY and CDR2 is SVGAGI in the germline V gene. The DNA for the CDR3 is TGTGCCAGCAGTTACTCCGGGACTATCCAAGAGACCCAGTACTTC. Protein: CASSYSGTIQETQYF.

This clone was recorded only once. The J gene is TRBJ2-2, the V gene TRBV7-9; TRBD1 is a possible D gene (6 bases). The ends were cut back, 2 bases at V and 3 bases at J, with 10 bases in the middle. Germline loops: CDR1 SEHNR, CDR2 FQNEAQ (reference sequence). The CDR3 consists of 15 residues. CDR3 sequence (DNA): TGTGCCAGCAGCTTATCGGACAGTTACACCGGGGAGCTGTTTTTT. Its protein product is CASSLSDSYTGELFF.

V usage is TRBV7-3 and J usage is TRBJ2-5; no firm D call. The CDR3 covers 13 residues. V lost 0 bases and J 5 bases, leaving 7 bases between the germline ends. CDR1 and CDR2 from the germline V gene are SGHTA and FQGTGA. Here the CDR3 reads CASSLTRLETQYF. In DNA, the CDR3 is TGTGCCAGCAGCTTAACGCGGCTGGAGACCCAGTACTTC. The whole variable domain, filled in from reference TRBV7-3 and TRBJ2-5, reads GAGVSQTPSNKVTEKGKYVELRCDPISGHTALYWYRQSLGQGPEFLIYFQGTGAADDSGLPNDRFFAVRPEGSVSTLKIQRTERGDSAVYLCASSLTRLETQYFGPGTRLLVL.

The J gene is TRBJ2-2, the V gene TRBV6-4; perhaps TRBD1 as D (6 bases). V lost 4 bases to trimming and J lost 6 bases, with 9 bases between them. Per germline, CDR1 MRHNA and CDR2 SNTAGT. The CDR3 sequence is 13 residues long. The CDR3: CASSAGQPGELFF. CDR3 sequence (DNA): TGTGCCAGCAGTGCAGGACAGCCCGGGGAGCTGTTTTTT.